One sample yielded the 27 T cell receptor beta chains listed below, sequenced in a study of blood T cells in healthy people across ages. A sample-barcoded 5' primer and a J-beta primer mix were used in a second PCR of roughly 7 to 11 cycles. TCRdb re-derived calls from the 5' RACE reads in MiXCR, one entry per CDR3 protein. In the table there are more than 800,000 distinct CDR3 sequences, roughly 26% of which are singletons. Sequencing input: blood. These receptors originate from a woman older than 75 in good health.

On this clonotype: One end of the junction fails to match germline, which may point to a read error. The V call is TRBV25-1, the J call TRBJ1-5; D gene ambiguous. The germline V gene has CDR1 MGHDK and CDR2 SYGVNS. The CDR3 runs to 14 residues. In DNA, the CDR3 is TGTGCCAGCAGTGAAGGAGTTATCAATCAGCCCCCGCATTTT. Its protein product is CASSEGVINQPPHF. Using reference TRBV25-1 and TRBJ1-5 for the parts outside the CDR3, the full variable domain is EADIYQTPRYLVIGTGKKITLECSQTMGHDKMYWYQQDPGMELHLIHYSYGVNSTEKGDLSSESTVSRIRTEHFPLTLESARPSHTSQYLCASSEGVINQPPHFGDGTRLSIL.

At least ten counts were recorded for this clonotype. This chain joins TRBV4-2 and TRBJ1-2; the D gene is possibly TRBD1 (5 bases). The CDR3 covers 14 residues. Between the trimmed V and J ends, which lost 1 base and 8 bases, there was a span of 14 bases. In germline, CDR1 is LGHNA, CDR2 YNFKEQ. The chain's CDR3 is CASSQGRQGEGYTF. CDR3 coding DNA: TGTGCCAGCAGCCAAGGTCGGCAGGGAGAAGGCTACACCTTC.

Details on this clonotype: Given a much more abundant clone one base away, this may be a read error. The rearrangement uses TRBV6-2 or TRBV6-3 and TRBJ2-7; weak D call: TRBD2 (5 bases). The CDR3 contains 15 residues. CDR1 and CDR2 from the germline V gene are MNHEY and SVGEGT. The CDR3 loop is CASSYSWTNDYGQYF. The CDR3 DNA reads TGTGCCAGCAGTTACTCGTGGACCAACGACTACGGGCAGTACTTC.

This clonotype was counted ten times or more. V usage is TRBV7-2 and J usage is TRBJ2-4, with D possibly matching TRBD2 (6 bases). V was pared by 1 base and J by 6 bases, with 19 bases between. Germline lookup yields CDR1 SGHTA and CDR2 FQGNSA. The CDR3 is 17 amino acids. CDR3 sequence (DNA): TGTGCCAGCAGCTTAGGGGCCGGGACTCAGATCCGAAACATTCAGTACTTC. Its translation is CASSLGAGTQIRNIQYF.

CDR3: CAISLAGANTDTQYF. The CDR3 nucleotides are TGTGCCATCAGCCTAGCGGGGGCCAACACAGATACGCAGTATTTT. The J gene is TRBJ2-3, the V gene TRBV10-3; 10 bases map to TRBD2. V shed 6 bases and J 2 bases; nucleotides not matched to a gene: 5. The germline gives CDR1 ENHRY, CDR2 SYGVKD. The CDR3 has 15 amino acids.

This clonotype is a singleton in its sample. The chain is built from TRBV30 and TRBJ1-4; 8 bases are shared with TRBD1. The V gene end was trimmed by 2 bases and the J gene end by 2 bases; junction bases not matched to a gene: 7. The CDR3 has 16 residues. Germline CDR1 is GTSNPN and CDR2 is SVGIG (reference sequence). The CDR3 bases are TGTGCCTGGAGTCTAAGGGCAGGGGGCACTAATGAAAAACTGTTTTTT. This sequence encodes CAWSLRAGGTNEKLFF.

This clonotype came up many times. J is TRBJ2-7 and V is TRBV9; 7 bases line up with TRBD1. J gave up 0 bases and V 2 bases, and 8 bases lay outside the gene matches. CDR1 SGDLS and CDR2 YYNGEE come from the germline V gene. CDR3 length equals 16 residues. CDR3 loop: CASSVSSGTASYEQYF. DNA for the CDR3: TGTGCCAGCAGCGTTTCGTCCGGGACAGCCTCCTACGAGCAGTACTTC.

This CDR3 is CATSRPGRDVNTGELFF. In DNA, the CDR3 is TGTGCCACCAGCAGACCCGGCCGGGACGTTAACACCGGGGAGCTGTTTTTT. V usage is TRBV15 and J usage is TRBJ2-2; perhaps D is TRBD1 or TRBD2 (5 bases each). CDR1 and CDR2 (germline): LNHNV, YYDKDF (reference sequence). The V gene lost 2 bases and the J gene lost 2 bases, with 15 bases spanning the gap. The CDR3 contains 17 residues.

This chain uses TRBV5-6 with TRBJ1-6; TRBD1 matches 7 bases. Germline V gene data show CDR1 as SGHDT and CDR2 as YYEEEE. CDR3 length: 15 amino acids. After removal of 4 bases from V and 10 bases from J, the junction contained 11 bases not matched to a gene. The CDR3 DNA follows: TGTGCCAGCAGCGCACGCAGGGGGATGAGGTCACCCCTCCACTTT. Its protein product is CASSARRGMRSPLHF. Drawing the rest from reference TRBV5-6 and TRBJ1-6, the complete variable domain is DAGVTQSPTHLIKTRGQQVTLRCSPKSGHDTVSWYQQALGQGPQFIFQYYEEEERQRGNFPDRFSGHQFPNYSSELNVNALLLGDSALYLCASSARRGMRSPLHFGNGTRLTVT.

This clonotype turned up a few times. CDR3 protein: CAISAESYGYTF. The CDR3 region has the DNA TGTGCCATCAGTGCCGAAAGTTATGGCTACACCTTC. The chain uses TRBV10-3 and TRBJ1-2; no reliable D call. CDR1 and CDR2 (germline): ENHRY, SYGVKD. The CDR3 contains 12 residues. Between the trimmed V and J ends, which lost 4 bases and 5 bases, there was a span of 8 bases.

The rearrangement links TRBV7-2 to TRBJ1-6; D unclear. Germline CDR1 reads SGHTA; CDR2 reads FQGNSA. Trimming removed 0 bases from V and 12 bases from J, with 15 bases in between. The CDR3 is made up of 15 amino acids. Here the CDR3 reads CASSLALPGFEPLHF. The CDR3 nucleotides read TGTGCCAGCAGCTTAGCGCTACCGGGATTCGAACCCCTCCACTTT.

A remark on this clonotype: A much bigger clone sits one base away, suggesting this may be a read error. The chain combines TRBV3-1 with TRBJ2-4; D is possibly TRBD2 (7 bases). This CDR3 is 13 amino acids long. Germline CDR1 is LGHDT and CDR2 is YNNKEL (reference sequence). Trimming cost V 3 bases and J 9 bases, with 12 bases left between them. The CDR3 sequence: CASSQGGGTIQYF. The DNA for the CDR3 is TGTGCCAGCAGCCAGGGAGGGGGAACCATTCAGTACTTC.

Regarding this clonotype: Possible read error: a much larger clone is one base away. The V gene is TRBV10-3, the J gene TRBJ2-4; D remains ambiguous. The end of the DNA is better explained by TRBJ2-5, so the J call may be wrong. CDR1 ENHRY and CDR2 SYGVKD come from the germline V gene. CDR3 size: 13 residues. CDR3 in DNA: TGTGCCATCAAGGAGTCAGAAAAAGAGACCCAGTACTTC. Amino acids: CAIKESEKETQYF.

The V and J genes are TRBV5-4 and TRBJ2-3; 10 bases are shared with TRBD2. Germline V CDR1 and CDR2: SGHNT, YYREEE (reference sequence). The ends lost 4 bases at V and 5 bases at J; junction bases unmatched: 7. The CDR3 has 15 amino acids. CDR3 DNA sequence: TGTGCCAGCAGCCCTGAGCGGGGGGGCCGAGATACGCAGTATTTT. Its protein product is CASSPERGGRDTQYF.

This clonotype was detected ten times or more. The V call is TRBV5-1, the J call TRBJ1-2, with TRBD1 matching 7 bases. The CDR3 sequence is 14 residues long. Per the germline V gene, CDR1 is SGHRS and CDR2 is YFSETQ. V shed 4 bases and J 4 bases; nucleotides not matched to a gene: 7. The CDR3: CASSQGTARYGYTF. CDR3 DNA: TGCGCCAGCAGCCAGGGGACAGCCCGCTATGGCTACACCTTC. The full variable domain, completed using reference TRBV5-1 and TRBJ1-2, is KAGVTQTPRYLIKTRGQQVTLSCSPISGHRSVSWYQQTPGQGLQFLFEYFSETQRNKGNFPGRFSGRQFSNSRSEMNVSTLELGDSALYLCASSQGTARYGYTFGSGTRLTVV.

Comment on this clonotype: This may be a read error: a much more frequent sequence differs by one nucleotide. CDR3 bases: TGTGCCAGCAGCGTAGTGGCAGGGGTTGGCTGCACCTTC. Its translation is CASSVVAGVGCTF. V is TRBV9 and J is TRBJ1-2, with D perhaps TRBD1 (6 bases). This CDR3 has 13 amino acids. From germline, CDR1 is SGDLS and CDR2 YYNGEE.

The J gene is TRBJ2-7, the V gene TRBV11-3, with TRBD2 identical over 12 bases. The CDR3 loop spans 15 amino acids. The J segment lost 7 bases and the V segment lost 5 bases, leaving 9 bases of the junction unmatched. Germline CDR1 reads SGHNT; CDR2 reads YENEEA. This chain's CDR3 is CASSTLAGGPREQYF. The CDR3 DNA reads TGTGCCAGCAGCACGCTAGCGGGAGGGCCTAGAGAGCAGTACTTC.

The chain carries TRBV20-1 and TRBJ2-1; 7 nucleotides agree with TRBD2. The trim removed 5 bases at V and 4 bases at J, leaving 8 bases unmatched. The CDR3 is 14 amino acids. Germline CDR1 DFQATT, CDR2 SNEGSKA (reference sequence). CDR3 residues: CSAPLGGVYNEQFF. The CDR3 DNA is TGCAGTGCTCCGCTTGGGGGGGTGTACAATGAGCAGTTCTTC.

This clonotype was picked up a small number of times. This may be a read error: a much more frequent sequence differs by one nucleotide. The chain combines TRBV20-1 with TRBJ2-5; TRBD2 matches at 12 bases. The last part of the DNA fits TRBJ2-7 better; the J call may be wrong. CDR3 length equals 17 residues. In germline, CDR1 is DFQATT, CDR2 SNEGSKA (reference sequence). The CDR3 protein is CSARGPAGTSGCHEQYF. The CDR3 region has the DNA TGCAGTGCTAGAGGTCCTGCCGGGACTAGCGGGTGCCACGAGCAGTACTTC.

CDR3 residues: CASSFSGDLLDGYTF. The CDR3 DNA reads TGCGCCAGCAGCTTTAGCGGGGACCTACTAGATGGCTACACCTTC. V is TRBV5-1 and J is TRBJ1-2; tentatively, D is TRBD1 (5 bases). The V end was cut by 2 bases, the J end by 6 bases, with 17 bases between. CDR1 and CDR2 (germline): SGHRS, YFSETQ. The CDR3 spans 15 residues.

In the case of this clonotype: Being one base from a much bigger clone, this may be a read error. V usage is TRBV11-2 and J usage is TRBJ1-2; no definite D call. Trimming left V 5 bases short and J 7 bases short, with 17 bases between. Germline CDR1 SGHAT, CDR2 FQNNGV. This CDR3 contains 14 residues. CDR3 protein: CASSQLRVQTGYTF. CDR3 nucleotides: TGTGCCAGCAGCCAGCTCCGGGTGCAGACTGGCTACACCTTC.

This clonotype was recorded at least ten times. The chain combines TRBV3-1 with TRBJ1-2; 12 nucleotides agree with TRBD1. The V segment lost 3 bases and the J segment 6 bases; nucleotides outside the gene matches: 2. The CDR3 covers 14 residues. Germline CDR1 reads LGHDT; CDR2 reads YNNKEL (reference sequence). The CDR3 here is CASSQGQGANGYTF. As DNA, the CDR3 is TGTGCCAGCAGCCAGGGACAGGGGGCGAATGGCTACACCTTC. The full variable domain, its missing parts supplied by reference TRBV3-1 and TRBJ1-2, is DTAVSQTPKYLVTQMGNDKSIKCEQNLGHDTMYWYKQDSKKFLKIMFSYNNKELIINETVPNRFSPKSPDKAHLNLHINSLELGDSAVYFCASSQGQGANGYTFGSGTRLTVV.

This clonotype was seen a few times. V gene TRBV6-5 combines with J gene TRBJ1-5, with 8 bases aligning to TRBD1. The CDR3 length is 17 residues. V trimming: 6 bases; J trimming: 0 bases; junction bases outside the gene matches: 10. CDR1 MNHEY and CDR2 SVGAGI come from the germline V gene. The CDR3 here is CASRLQGGGYSNQPQHF. The DNA of the CDR3 is TGTGCCAGCAGGTTACAGGGGGGAGGCTATAGCAATCAGCCCCAGCATTTT.

The gene calls are TRBV27 and TRBJ2-4; D perhaps matches TRBD2 (5 bases). Germline V CDR1 and CDR2: MNHEY, SMNVEV (reference sequence). Trimming removed 8 bases from V and 6 bases from J, with 11 bases in between. CDR3 length equals 12 residues. For the CDR3, the DNA is TGTGCCAGCGGCGCGGCGGGAAACATTCAGTACTTC. Encoded protein: CASGAAGNIQYF.

V is TRBV5-1 and J is TRBJ2-3, with TRBD1 as a possible D gene (6 bases). Germline V gives CDR1 SGHRS, CDR2 YFSETQ. V lost 0 bases, J lost 9 bases, and 11 bases lay in between. The CDR3 is 13 residues long. The CDR3 DNA follows: TGCGCCAGCAGCTTGGAGGGGGAATCGACGCAGTATTTT. As protein: CASSLEGESTQYF.

This clonotype was counted at least ten times. The CDR3 sequence is CSAISRLEAFF. The CDR3 DNA sequence: TGCAGTGCTATCTCACGGCTTGAAGCTTTCTTT. The chain is built from TRBV20-1 and TRBJ1-1, with D unresolved. The CDR3 totals 11 residues. In germline, CDR1 is DFQATT, CDR2 SNEGSKA (reference sequence). Deletions cut 4 bases from V and 7 bases from J, with 10 bases between.

This clonotype was counted only a few times. A much larger clone lies one base from this, so it may be a read error. The chain employs TRBV7-9 and TRBJ2-5; 8 positions agree with TRBD2. The length of the CDR3 is 14 residues. V shed 6 bases, J shed 11 bases, and the junction held 14 bases outside the gene matches. Germline V gene sequence: CDR1 SEHNR, CDR2 FQNEAQ (reference sequence). This chain's CDR3 is CASSHGTRNNEQYF. The CDR3, as DNA: TGTGCCAGCAGTCACGGGACTAGGAATAATGAGCAGTACTTC. Full variable domain (rest looked up from reference TRBV7-9 and TRBJ2-5): DTGVSQNPRHKITKRGQNVTFRCDPISEHNRLYWYRQTLGQGPEFLTYFQNEAQLEKSRLLSDRFSAERPKGSFSTLEIQRTEQGDSAMYLCASSHGTRNNEQYFGPGTRLLVL.